The rows below give T cell receptor beta chains drawn from one sample of a study of Graves' ophthalmopathy and Graves' hyperthyroidism. One entry per CDR3 protein results from TCRdb running MiXCR on the multiplex PCR reads. This sample has about 600,000 distinct CDR3 sequences, with less than 45% found just once. Sequenced: peripheral blood or thyroid tissue (not recorded which). Source of these receptors: an adult man with Graves' hyperthyroidism. The CDR3 runs from the conserved cysteine through the conserved F or W. The D gene is left open where the match is weak. For some rows the clone size is stated as once, few or many, or as a class when expanded; others skip it.

D gene	V gene	clone size	J gene	CDR3 DNA	CDR3 protein
TRBD1	TRBV24-1	.	TRBJ1-5	TGTGCCACCAGTGAGGGACAGACCCAGCATTTT	CATSEGQTQHF
TRBD1	TRBV7-9	.	TRBJ1-5	TGTGCCAGCAGCTCTGGGACAGGCGGACAGCCCCAGCATTTT	CASSSGTGGQPQHF
.	TRBV6-5	.	TRBJ2-2	TGTGCCAGCAGTTACTTTTCGGGGGAGCTGTTTTTT	CASSYFSGELFF
.	TRBV19	many	TRBJ2-2	TGTGCCAGTAGTACGAACCCAGGGAACACCGGGGAGCTGTTTTTT	CASSTNPGNTGELFF
.	TRBV14	.	TRBJ2-3	TGTGCCAGCACCAATTCGCCTCTCACAGATACGCAGTATTTT	CASTNSPLTDTQYF
.	TRBV5-1	many	TRBJ2-5	TGCGCCAGCAGCTGGTCCGGGACCCCCAAAGAGACCCAGTACTTC	CASSWSGTPKETQYF
.	TRBV29-1	many	TRBJ2-7	TGCGGCGTCGGTCTAGGGACACTCTACGAGCAGTACTTC	CGVGLGTLYEQYF
TRBD1	TRBV10-3	.	TRBJ1-5	TGTGCCATCAGGGGGGACAGCTCGCCGGGGGTGCCCCAGCATTTT	CAIRGDSSPGVPQHF
.	TRBV7-2	.	TRBJ2-5	TGTGCCAGCAGCTTAGTGTCGGGTAGGGACAATGAGCAGTACTTC	CASSLVSGRDNEQYF
.	TRBV25-1	many	TRBJ2-7	TGTGCCAGCAGTGGCCCAGGGGTAACCTACGAGCAGTACTTC	CASSGPGVTYEQYF
.	TRBV12-3/TRBV12-4	many	TRBJ1-1	TGTGCCAGCAGTTTGTTAGGGGGTGGTGAAGCTTTCTTT	CASSLLGGGEAFF
TRBD1	TRBV28	few	TRBJ1-3	TGTGCCAGCAGTGAAACAGGGGGCTTCTCTGGAAACACCATATATTTT	CASSETGGFSGNTIYF
TRBD2	TRBV7-2	.	TRBJ2-1	TGTGCCAGCAGCCAAGCGGGGAATGAGCAGTTCTTC	CASSQAGNEQFF
TRBD1	TRBV25-1	.	TRBJ2-2	TGTGCCAGCAGAGGACAGGGCCGGACCAGGGAGCTGCTTTTT	CASRGQGRTRELLF